This T cell receptor beta chain was observed in a study of Graves' ophthalmopathy and Graves' hyperthyroidism. Background on the study: Before any treatment was given, at initial diagnosis, peripheral blood was collected. General study points: Blood was where most expanded thyroid clonotypes above 0.001 frequency also turned up.

Scientists amplified the TCR beta CDR3 regions from RNA transcripts. An opening RT-PCR round employed HTBI primers and preceded a second-round multiplex PCR. MiXCR, applied by TCRdb to the multiplex PCR reads, yields one record per CDR3 protein. Found here are over 650,000 distinct CDR3 sequences, about 41% of them singletons; the top ten hold more than 2.5%. Other autoimmune diseases, uncontrolled infections, pregnancy or lactation ruled patients out of participation. From fresh peripheral blood, 10 ml in volume, the PBMCs were obtained. This clonotype came up many times. Antigen: not known. The germline V and J ends were trimmed by 6 bases and 12 bases, with 16 bases remaining between them. Germline V gene data show CDR1 as SGHTS and CDR2 as YDEGEE. This CDR3 is 13 amino acids long.

This chain connects TRBV5-8 to TRBJ1-6, with a possible D match to TRBD1 (6 bases). The clonotype was recovered from an adult man with Graves' ophthalmopathy. Sample: peripheral blood. CDR3 loop: CASKTNREEPLHF. CDR3 DNA sequence: TGTGCCAGCAAGACGAACAGGGAAGAACCCCTCCACTTT.